Listed below are T cell receptor beta chains from one sample, sequenced in a study of blood T cell repertoires in COVID-19. This table comes from immunoSEQ multiplex PCR, and its TCRdb copy is limited to in-frame clones, with some not included. Here the sample spans fewer than 250,000 clones, roughly 81% being singletons. The sample was peripheral blood. These receptors all stem from a middle-aged man with acute or convalescent COVID-19. Each CDR3 is given with its conserved first and last residue. Fields, in order: J gene, V gene, clone size, D gene, CDR3 protein, CDR3 DNA. A D gene is named only where the DNA matches it firmly. Clone size is not always given. Where it is, it says once, few, many or a class for expanded clones.

TRBJ1-2 | TRBV2 | - | TRBD1 | CASSAPGGGWGYTF | TGTGCCAGCAGTGCTCCAGGGGGAGGATGGGGCTACACCTTC
TRBJ2-3 | TRBV27 | - | TRBD2 | CASPETGLAASTDTQYF | TGTGCCAGCCCCGAGACCGGACTAGCGGCTAGCACAGATACGCAGTATTTT
TRBJ1-1 | TRBV12-2 | - | - | CASRLGQSDTEAFF | TGTGCAAGTCGCCTGGGACAGTCTGACACTGAAGCTTTCTTT
TRBJ2-7 | TRBV2 | - | - | CATLEGNFSYEQYF | TGTGCCACCCTGGAGGGTAATTTTTCCTACGAGCAGTACTTC
TRBJ2-2 | TRBV11-3 | - | - | CASSLATTGGVGGTGELFF | TGTGCCAGCAGCTTAGCAACAACAGGAGGGGTTGGCGGCACCGGGGAGCTGTTTTTT
TRBJ1-4 | TRBV12-5 | - | TRBD1 | CASVLDRGATNEKLFF | TGTGCTAGTGTGCTGGACAGGGGAGCAACTAATGAAAAACTGTTTTTT
TRBJ1-2 | TRBV2 | - | - | CARRGGNYGYTF | TGTGCCAGAAGGGGGGGAAACTATGGCTACACCTTC
TRBJ1-4 | TRBV5-1 | - | TRBD1 | CASSTDRGHEKLFF | TGCGCCAGCAGCACCGACAGGGGACATGAAAAACTGTTTTTT
TRBJ1-1 | TRBV9 | - | TRBD1 | CASSVDRGGVNTEAFF | TGTGCCAGCAGCGTAGACAGGGGGGGAGTGAACACTGAAGCTTTCTTT
TRBJ2-1 | TRBV11-2 | - | TRBD1 | CASSLRQGHGVNEQFF | TGTGCCAGCAGCCTACGACAGGGTCATGGCGTGAATGAGCAGTTCTTC
TRBJ1-5 | TRBV18 | - | - | CASHAGPNQPQHF | TGTGCCAGCCATGCGGGACCCAATCAGCCCCAGCATTTT
TRBJ2-3 | TRBV10-3 | - | - | CAISGTGFSTDTQYF | TGTGCCATCAGTGGAACAGGGTTTAGCACAGATACGCAGTATTTT
TRBJ1-5 | TRBV30 | - | - | CAWSVLGRQPQHF | TGTGCCTGGAGTGTACTAGGGCGACAGCCCCAGCATTTT
TRBJ2-7 | TRBV28 | - | TRBD1 | CASSFARGIAYEQYF | TGTGCCAGCAGTTTCGCCAGGGGGATTGCCTACGAGCAGTACTTC
TRBJ2-3 | TRBV10-1 | - | TRBD2 | CASRPTSGGALTDTQYF | TGCGCCAGCAGGCCTACTAGCGGGGGGGCGTTAACAGATACGCAGTATTTT
TRBJ2-2 | TRBV5-1 | few | TRBD1 | CASSLTGTGLTGELFF | TGCGCCAGCAGCTTAACCGGGACAGGGCTCACCGGGGAGCTGTTTTTT
TRBJ2-4 | TRBV6-5 | few | TRBD1 | CASRRAGGRNIQYF | TGTGCCAGCAGACGGGCAGGGGGTAGAAACATTCAGTACTTC
TRBJ1-2 | TRBV9 | - | - | CASSVGNGYTF | TGTGCCAGCAGCGTAGGTAATGGCTACACCTTC
TRBJ1-6 | TRBV6-2/TRBV6-3 | - | TRBD1 | CASSQPTQGAIGTPLHF | TGTGCCAGCAGCCAGCCGACTCAGGGGGCAATCGGGACACCCCTCCACTTT
TRBJ1-1 | TRBV5-5 | - | TRBD1 | CASRLGQGSEAFF | TGTGCCAGCAGGCTTGGACAGGGTTCTGAAGCTTTCTTT
TRBJ2-7 | TRBV7-9 | once | - | CASSLGTGEQYF | TGTGCCAGCAGCTTAGGGACTGGCGAGCAGTACTTC
TRBJ1-1 | TRBV18 | - | TRBD1 | CASSPPTTWTGRLEAFF | TGTGCCAGCTCACCACCCACCACTTGGACAGGCCGCCTTGAAGCTTTCTTT
TRBJ2-7 | TRBV28 | - | - | CASSLFSSGQVEQYF | TGTGCCAGCAGTTTATTCTCATCTGGACAAGTCGAGCAGTACTTC
TRBJ2-5 | TRBV7-9 | - | - | CASGRGSLKETQYF | TGTGCCAGCGGGCGGGGCTCTCTAAAAGAGACCCAGTACTTC
TRBJ2-3 | TRBV9 | - | - | CASTKDGGGQYF | TGTGCCAGCACCAAAGACGGGGGTGGGCAGTATTTT
TRBJ2-7 | TRBV11-3 | - | TRBD2 | CASSPLPSSGSYEQYF | TGTGCCAGCAGCCCTCTCCCGTCTAGCGGGAGTTACGAGCAGTACTTC
TRBJ2-7 | TRBV28 | few | - | CASSIGTSYEQYF | TGTGCCAGCAGCATCGGGACTTCCTACGAGCAGTACTTC
TRBJ2-1 | TRBV5-1 | - | - | CASSANYEQFF | TGCGCCAGCAGCGCGAACTATGAGCAGTTCTTC
TRBJ2-1 | TRBV24-1 | - | - | CATSDLGGAGGGNEQFF | TGTGCCACCAGTGATTTGGGTGGAGCAGGGGGAGGAAATGAGCAGTTCTTC
TRBJ2-1 | TRBV29-1 | - | TRBD1 | CSVEGTDRGTYNEQFF | TGCAGCGTTGAAGGGACGGACAGGGGCACCTACAATGAGCAGTTCTTC
TRBJ2-7 | TRBV4-2 | - | TRBD2 | CASSQVIVAGDRSYEQYF | TGTGCCAGCAGCCAAGTAATAGTAGCGGGGGATCGATCCTACGAGCAGTACTTC
TRBJ2-2 | TRBV10-3 | - | TRBD2 | CAISDPGTSPIPGELFF | TGTGCCATCAGTGACCCCGGGACTAGCCCCATCCCCGGGGAGCTGTTTTTT
TRBJ1-1 | TRBV11-2 | - | - | CASTLHSNTEAFF | TGTGCCAGCACCCTCCACTCGAACACTGAAGCTTTCTTT
TRBJ1-4 | TRBV11-3 | - | - | CASSLQGSDEKLFF | TGTGCCAGCAGCTTACAGGGGAGTGATGAAAAACTGTTTTTT
TRBJ2-7 | TRBV24-1 | few | TRBD1 | CATSDPDRGTHEQYF | TGTGCCACCAGCGATCCAGACAGGGGGACCCACGAGCAGTACTTC
TRBJ2-5 | TRBV30 | once | - | CAWSSGGRKTQYF | TGTGCCTGGAGTTCGGGGGGCCGTAAGACCCAGTACTTC
TRBJ1-1 | TRBV2 | - | - | CASIPPGALIVAFF | TGTGCCAGCATCCCGCCTGGGGCGCTCATCGTGGCTTTCTTT
TRBJ2-2 | TRBV10-2 | few | TRBD1 | CASSGQGNTGELFF | TGCGCCAGCAGTGGACAGGGGAACACCGGGGAGCTGTTTTTT
TRBJ2-7 | TRBV7-2 | - | - | CASSSRSGSYEQYF | TGTGCCAGCAGCTCTCGATCGGGTTCCTACGAGCAGTACTTC
TRBJ2-5 | TRBV6-6 | few | - | CASSYARTEETQYF | TGTGCCAGCAGTTACGCGAGGACAGAAGAGACCCAGTACTTC
TRBJ2-6 | TRBV7-7 | - | - | CASSLGPAGANVLTF | TGTGCTAGCAGCTTAGGGCCAGCTGGGGCCAACGTCCTGACTTTC
TRBJ1-2 | TRBV5-5 | - | TRBD1 | CASRSLQGDYGYTF | TGTGCCAGCAGGTCACTACAGGGGGACTATGGCTACACCTTC
TRBJ2-1 | TRBV9 | - | TRBD2 | CASSSPGRAGGNGYEQFF | TGTGCCAGCAGCTCCCCGGGAAGAGCGGGGGGGAACGGCTATGAGCAGTTCTTC
TRBJ1-6 | TRBV6-5 | - | - | CASSYSANPNSPLHF | TGTGCCAGCAGTTACTCGGCCAACCCAAATTCACCCCTCCACTTT
TRBJ2-1 | TRBV12-3/TRBV12-4 | many | TRBD1 | CASSLTGDEQFF | TGTGCCAGCAGCCTAACAGGGGATGAGCAGTTCTTC
TRBJ2-2 | TRBV6-5 | - | - | CASSTTSTGELFF | TGTGCCAGCAGCACAACTAGCACCGGGGAGCTGTTTTTT
TRBJ2-7 | TRBV5-1 | - | - | CASSWGDEQYF | TGCGCCAGCAGCTGGGGCGACGAGCAGTACTTC
TRBJ2-5 | TRBV25-1 | - | - | CASSEGVGRYETQYF | TGTGCCAGCAGTGAAGGTGTGGGGCGTTATGAGACCCAGTACTTC
TRBJ1-3 | TRBV9 | - | TRBD1 | CASSTRQGRFSGNTIYF | TGTGCCAGCAGCACCCGACAGGGGAGGTTCTCTGGAAACACCATATATTTT
TRBJ1-1 | TRBV5-6 | once | TRBD1 | CASSFGTGGGLAFF | TGTGCCAGCAGCTTTGGGACAGGGGGTGGGTTGGCTTTCTTT
TRBJ2-4 | TRBV29-1 | - | - | CSVASGDGIQYF | TGCAGCGTTGCGTCAGGGGACGGCATTCAGTACTTC
TRBJ2-1 | TRBV7-2 | - | - | CASSSGLSSYNEQFF | TGTGCCAGCAGCTCTGGACTCAGCTCCTACAATGAGCAGTTCTTC
TRBJ1-2 | TRBV13 | - | - | CASRLGTNYGYTF | TGTGCCAGCAGACTAGGGACAAACTATGGCTACACCTTC
TRBJ1-2 | TRBV29-1 | - | TRBD1 | CSGDTGTDLYGYTF | TGCAGCGGAGATACCGGGACAGACCTCTATGGCTACACCTTC
TRBJ2-7 | TRBV27 | - | TRBD2 | CASKGLAGASRYEQYF | TGTGCCAGCAAGGGACTAGCGGGGGCCTCTCGTTACGAGCAGTACTTC
TRBJ1-5 | TRBV28 | - | - | CASSSPGGNQPQHF | TGTGCCAGCAGTTCCCCAGGGGGCAATCAGCCCCAGCATTTT
TRBJ2-3 | TRBV19 | once | TRBD2 | CASSRTSGRADTQYF | TGTGCCAGTAGTAGGACTAGCGGGAGAGCAGATACGCAGTATTTT
TRBJ1-6 | TRBV28 | - | - | CASRLLAVNSPLHF | TGTGCCAGCCGTTTACTAGCGGTTAATTCACCCCTCCACTTT